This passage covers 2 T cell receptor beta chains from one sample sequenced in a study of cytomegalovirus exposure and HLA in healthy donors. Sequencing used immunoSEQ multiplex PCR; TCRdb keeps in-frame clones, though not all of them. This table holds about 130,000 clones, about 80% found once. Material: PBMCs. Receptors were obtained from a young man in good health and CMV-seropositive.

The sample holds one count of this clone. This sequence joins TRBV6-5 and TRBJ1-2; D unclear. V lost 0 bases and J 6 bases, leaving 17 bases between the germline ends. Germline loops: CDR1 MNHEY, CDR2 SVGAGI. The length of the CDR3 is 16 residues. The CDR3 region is CASSYSLNSGSHGYTF. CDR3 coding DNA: TGTGCCAGCAGTTACTCCCTGAATTCGGGTTCCCATGGCTACACCTTC.

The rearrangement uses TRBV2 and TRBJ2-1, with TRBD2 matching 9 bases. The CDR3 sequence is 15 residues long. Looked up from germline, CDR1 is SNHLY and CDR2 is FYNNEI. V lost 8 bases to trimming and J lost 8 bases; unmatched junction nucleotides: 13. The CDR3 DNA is TGTGCCAGCTTAGAAACGAGCGGGAGGTTCGATGAGCAGTTCTTC. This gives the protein CASLETSGRFDEQFF. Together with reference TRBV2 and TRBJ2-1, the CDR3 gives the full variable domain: EPEVTQTPSHQVTQMGQEVILRCVPISNHLYFYWYRQILGQKVEFLVSFYNNEISEKSEIFDDQFSVERPDGSNFTLKIRSTKLEDSAMYFCASLETSGRFDEQFFGPGTRLTVL.